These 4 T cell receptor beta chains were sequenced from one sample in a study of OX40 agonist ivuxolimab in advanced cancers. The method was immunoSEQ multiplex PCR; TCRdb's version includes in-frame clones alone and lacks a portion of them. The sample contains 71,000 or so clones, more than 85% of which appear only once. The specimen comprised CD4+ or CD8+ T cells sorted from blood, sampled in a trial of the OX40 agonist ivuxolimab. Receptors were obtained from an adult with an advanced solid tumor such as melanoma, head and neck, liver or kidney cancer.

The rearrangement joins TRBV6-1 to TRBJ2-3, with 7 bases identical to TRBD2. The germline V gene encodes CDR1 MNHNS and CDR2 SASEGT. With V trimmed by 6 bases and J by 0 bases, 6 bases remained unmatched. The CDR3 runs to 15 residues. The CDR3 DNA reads TGTGCCAGCAGCGAGTGGGGGGGAAGCACAGATACGCAGTATTTT. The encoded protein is CASSEWGGSTDTQYF.

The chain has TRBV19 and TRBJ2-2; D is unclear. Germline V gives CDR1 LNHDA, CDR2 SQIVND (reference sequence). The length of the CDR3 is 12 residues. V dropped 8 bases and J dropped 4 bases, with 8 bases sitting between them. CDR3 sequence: CASGSSTGELFF. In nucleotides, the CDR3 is TGTGCCAGTGGTTCTAGCACCGGGGAGCTGTTTTTT.

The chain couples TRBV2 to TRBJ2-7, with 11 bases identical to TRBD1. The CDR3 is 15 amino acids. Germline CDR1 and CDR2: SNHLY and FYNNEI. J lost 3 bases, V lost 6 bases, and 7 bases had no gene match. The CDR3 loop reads CASRWGQGDFYEQYF. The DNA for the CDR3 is TGTGCCAGCAGATGGGGACAGGGGGATTTCTACGAGCAGTACTTC.

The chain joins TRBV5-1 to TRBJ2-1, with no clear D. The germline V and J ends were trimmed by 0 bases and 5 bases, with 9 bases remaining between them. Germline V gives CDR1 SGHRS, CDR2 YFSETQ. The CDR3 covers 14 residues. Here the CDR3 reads CASSLEAANNEQFF. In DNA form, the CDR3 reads TGCGCCAGCAGCTTGGAAGCAGCCAACAATGAGCAGTTCTTC.